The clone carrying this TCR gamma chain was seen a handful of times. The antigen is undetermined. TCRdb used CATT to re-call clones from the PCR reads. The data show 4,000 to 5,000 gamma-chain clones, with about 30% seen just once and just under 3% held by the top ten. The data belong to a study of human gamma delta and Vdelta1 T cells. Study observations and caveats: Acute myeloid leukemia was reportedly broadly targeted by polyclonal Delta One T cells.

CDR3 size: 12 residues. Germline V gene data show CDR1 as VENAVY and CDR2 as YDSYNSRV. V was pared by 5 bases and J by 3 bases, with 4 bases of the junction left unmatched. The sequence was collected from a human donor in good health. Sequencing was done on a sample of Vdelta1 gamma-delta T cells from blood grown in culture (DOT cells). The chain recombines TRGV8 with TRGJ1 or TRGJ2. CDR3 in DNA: TGTGCCACCTGGGCCACTTATTATAAGAAACTCTTT. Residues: CATWATYYKKLF.